The sequence of this TCR beta chain was determined in a study of control samples from healthy donors and cancer patients. J lost 2 bases, V lost 7 bases, and 10 bases had no gene match. From germline, CDR1 is SGHRS and CDR2 YFSETQ. The CDR3 sequence is 15 residues long. Here immunoSEQ multiplex PCR was the method, and the copy in TCRdb shows in-frame clones only, minus some. This sample carries 50,000 to 55,000 clones, roughly nine tenths of them seen once, and the ten largest clones take over 12%. The source of this sequence is a man in his fifties or sixties with head and neck cancer. Material for sequencing was PBMCs. V usage is TRBV5-1 and J usage is TRBJ2-3; 7 bases fit TRBD1. The CDR3 loop is CASGRGTDLTDTQYF. In nucleotides, the CDR3 is TGCGCCAGCGGGAGAGGGACAGACCTCACAGATACGCAGTATTTT.